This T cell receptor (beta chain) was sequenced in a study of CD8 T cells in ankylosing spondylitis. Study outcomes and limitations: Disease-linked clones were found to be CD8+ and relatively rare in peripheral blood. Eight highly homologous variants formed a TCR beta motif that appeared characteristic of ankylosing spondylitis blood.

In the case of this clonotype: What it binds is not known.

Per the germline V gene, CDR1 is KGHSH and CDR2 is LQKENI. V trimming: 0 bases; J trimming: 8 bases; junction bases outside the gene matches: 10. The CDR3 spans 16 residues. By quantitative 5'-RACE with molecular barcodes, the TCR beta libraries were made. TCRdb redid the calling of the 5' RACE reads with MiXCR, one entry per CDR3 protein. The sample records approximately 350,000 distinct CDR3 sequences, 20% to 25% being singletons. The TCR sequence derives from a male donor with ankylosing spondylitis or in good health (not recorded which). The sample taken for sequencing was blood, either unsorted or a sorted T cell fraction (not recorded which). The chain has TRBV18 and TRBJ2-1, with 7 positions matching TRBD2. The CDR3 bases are TGTGCCAGCTCACCACCGAAGGGACTACAAACCGATGAGCAGTTCTTC. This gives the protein CASSPPKGLQTDEQFF.